This entry concerns a single T cell receptor beta chain. Its antigen is currently not known. It has no much larger one-base neighbor in the sample; base qualities were not kept. The germline V gene encodes CDR1 MGHRA and CDR2 YSYEKL. The V end loses 4 bases and the J end loses 4 bases, and a stretch of 13 bases separates them. The CDR3, cysteine through phenylalanine, is 14 amino acids long. Only the CDR3 portion is preserved as DNA: 42 bases, with reading frame beginning at the first base. From each donor, a single peripheral blood sample of about 100 mL on average was drawn into heparinised tubes. A BD FACSAria II was used to sort naive, central memory, regulatory and stem cell-like memory CD4+ T cells with a panel that included CD45RO, CCR7, CD25, CD127, CD95 and CD27. All sorted populations exceeded 95% purity. Right away, PBMCs were isolated by Lymphoprep density gradient centrifugation and were stained directly, with no culture step. So that batch effects would be minimized, each experiment stained and sorted samples in pairs, pairing one healthy donor with one patient.

This sample was taken from a study of beta chain features in type 1 diabetes (dated by TCRdb to 2016 to 2019). Study-wide context: Mean age, gender distribution, total cell number and subset yield were not different between patients and healthy donors. A total of just under 110,000,000 sorted cells were examined across all samples, and RNA yield correlated strongly with the number of cells per subset. In the study, recently diagnosed type 1 diabetes patients and matched healthy donors were compared on the TCRB repertoires of their sorted circulating CD4+ T cell subsets. Whereas all 30 or so donors provided naive and central memory subsets, regulatory and stem cell-like memory subsets were isolated from just 8 patients and about 8 healthy donors. Broader findings and caveats from the paper: Sequencing cDNA rather than genomic DNA could over-represent highly expressing activated cells, although activation and CD3 levels did not differ between groups. PCR may preferentially amplify shorter templates, but because patient and control samples were amplified and corrected together, any resulting skew would affect both groups equally. Naive, central memory and regulatory TCRB repertoires appeared more similar among patients than among healthy donors. Because the HLA sub-analyses included only small numbers of individuals, any influence of HLA type on TCRB rearrangement was left unresolved. At VDJ recombination sites, patients with type 1 diabetes made fewer insertions and deleted more nucleotides, a pattern implying thymic rearrangement abnormalities. In all four CD4+ subsets, TCRB CDR3 length was moderately but significantly shorter in type 1 diabetes patients.

All of the isolated RNA was reverse transcribed with the High Capacity cDNA Reverse Transcription Kit, so expressed TCRB transcripts were sequenced. Deep immunoSEQ sequencing was performed on naive, central memory and regulatory T cell samples, with an average of roughly 3.5 million total reads per sample. Sorted cells were lysed in RLT buffer and RNA was extracted with DNase-treated RNeasy Micro or Mini kits, depending on cell number. To prevent cross-contamination, each cell subset was processed individually, whereas patient and healthy donor samples were processed jointly. Using the immunoSEQ multiplex PCR, TCRB sequences were amplified from cDNA into 87-bp fragments spanning the CDR3 region. Sequencing of the amplicons was done on the Illumina HiSeq platform. From the authors' description of their analysis: PCR bias was computationally corrected using synthetic template baselines, reads within Hamming distance 2 were collapsed, and singletons that could not be merged were discarded. By aligning reads against IMGT, V, D and J genes, CDR3 length, and insertions or deletions at six rearrangement sites were assigned. Within each subset, clonotype counts were normalized to sorted cell number, and only after that were true diversity and Gini coefficients computed with the tcR R package. The overlap coefficient, calculated on TCRB nucleotide sequences, was used to measure repertoire sharing. As a proxy for the pre-selection repertoire, out-of-frame TCRB sequences from naive cells were analyzed. Sourced from immuneACCESS, this table was stored by TCRdb with only in-frame sequences that have V and J called. A share of the clones is absent; for the studies checked, an unresolved V gene accounts for under half, and the remainder has no known explanation. V and J calls plus clone size are reproduced from that table; the DNA served to infer D and trimming. The sample includes 500,000 to 850,000 clones, with over 11% observed a single time. The top ten constitute roughly 0.04% of the sample.

The clonotype originates from a man younger than 35 with type 1 diabetes. Recombination linked TRBV4-1 to TRBJ1-1, with TRBD1 as a weak D call on 5 bases. The specimen was naive CD4+ T cells from blood. Taken with the paper, the label for cell subset or site translates to: true naive CD4+ T cells. CDR3 reads: CASSRPGGSTEAFF. The sequence in DNA is TGCGCCAGCAGCCGACCTGGGGGGAGCACTGAAGCTTTCTTT.